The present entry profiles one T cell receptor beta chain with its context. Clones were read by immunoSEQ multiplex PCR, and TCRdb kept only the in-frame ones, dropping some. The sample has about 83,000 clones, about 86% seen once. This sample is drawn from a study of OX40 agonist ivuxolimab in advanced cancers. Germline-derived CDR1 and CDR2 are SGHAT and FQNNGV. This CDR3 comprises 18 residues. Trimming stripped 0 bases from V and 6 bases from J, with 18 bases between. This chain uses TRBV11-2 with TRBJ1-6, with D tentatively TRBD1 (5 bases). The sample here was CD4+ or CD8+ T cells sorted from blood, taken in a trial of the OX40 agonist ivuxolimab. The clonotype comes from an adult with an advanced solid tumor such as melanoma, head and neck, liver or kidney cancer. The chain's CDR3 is CASSLESYRLRGNSPLHF. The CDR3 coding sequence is TGTGCCAGCAGCTTAGAGTCTTACAGGTTAAGGGGTAATTCACCCCTCCACTTT.